One T cell receptor (beta chain) is described in this entry. Its antigen remains unidentified. Sequencing used immunoSEQ multiplex PCR; TCRdb keeps in-frame clones, though not all of them. Here the sample spans 150,000 to 200,000 clones, about 90% being singletons. The data are from a study of T cell responses to AZD1222 COVID-19 vaccine. Whole-study results and caveats: White British ancestry dominated among donors, who included more females, and clonal diversity was possibly underestimated.

The CDR3 is 19 residues long. The V gene's germline CDR1 is SEHNR and CDR2 FQNEAQ (reference sequence). The trim removed 3 bases at V and 3 bases at J, leaving 18 bases unmatched. The source is an adult who received the MenACWY meningococcal vaccine as a control. Here the sequenced sample was peripheral blood, taken 28 days after the second dose of the MenACWY control vaccine. The chain uses TRBV7-9 and TRBJ1-1; 8 bases align to TRBD1. CDR3 DNA sequence: TGTGCCAGCAGCTTTGTTAGTCACAGGGGGTCAGGGTCTTACACTGAAGCTTTCTTT. This gives the protein CASSFVSHRGSGSYTEAFF.